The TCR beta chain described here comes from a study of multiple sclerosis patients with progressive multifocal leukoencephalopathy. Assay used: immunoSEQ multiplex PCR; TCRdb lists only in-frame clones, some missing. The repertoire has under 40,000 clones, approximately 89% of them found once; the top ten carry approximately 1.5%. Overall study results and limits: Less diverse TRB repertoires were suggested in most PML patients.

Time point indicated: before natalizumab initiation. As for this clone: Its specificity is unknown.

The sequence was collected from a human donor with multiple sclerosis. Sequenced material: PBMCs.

CDR3 DNA sequence: TGTGCCAGCGGGGAATATACGCAGTATTTT. Encoded protein: CASGEYTQYF. The V gene is TRBV27, the J gene TRBJ2-3, with no clear D. Germline V gives CDR1 MNHEY, CDR2 SMNVEV (reference sequence). The CDR3 loop spans 10 amino acids. V was pared by 8 bases and J by 7 bases, with 7 bases between.